This TCR beta chain stems from a study of CD4 T cells in relation to SARS-CoV-2 and coronaviruses. About the study: TCR beta CDR3s were sequenced after roughly ten-day antigen culture of PBMCs. The HLA restriction of the shared crossreactive spike epitopes was mapped.

Germline V CDR1 and CDR2: SGHTA, FQGTGA. The CDR3 loop spans 16 amino acids. With 5 bases removed from V and 2 bases from J, the gap between germline ends came to 15 bases. This table comes from immunoSEQ multiplex PCR, and its TCRdb copy is limited to in-frame clones, with some not included. In the table there are about 36,000 clones, approximately 80% of which are singletons. Concerning this clone itself: Its cognate antigen is unknown.

About 10^5 naive or memory CD4+ cells were cultured with CEF peptides for nine to ten days. The source of this sequence is an adult with COVID-19. Specimen: memory CD4+ T cells from PBMCs, cultured in vitro. The rearrangement links TRBV7-3 to TRBJ2-2; a weak D match, TRBD2 (5 bases). CDR3 nucleotide sequence: TGTGCCAGCAGCCTACAGCCTAGCAGAAACACCGGGGAGCTGTTTTTT. Residues: CASSLQPSRNTGELFF. The full variable domain, completed using reference TRBV7-3 and TRBJ2-2, is GAGVSQTPSNKVTEKGKYVELRCDPISGHTALYWYRQSLGQGPEFLIYFQGTGAADDSGLPNDRFFAVRPEGSVSTLKIQRTERGDSAVYLCASSLQPSRNTGELFFGEGSRLTVL.